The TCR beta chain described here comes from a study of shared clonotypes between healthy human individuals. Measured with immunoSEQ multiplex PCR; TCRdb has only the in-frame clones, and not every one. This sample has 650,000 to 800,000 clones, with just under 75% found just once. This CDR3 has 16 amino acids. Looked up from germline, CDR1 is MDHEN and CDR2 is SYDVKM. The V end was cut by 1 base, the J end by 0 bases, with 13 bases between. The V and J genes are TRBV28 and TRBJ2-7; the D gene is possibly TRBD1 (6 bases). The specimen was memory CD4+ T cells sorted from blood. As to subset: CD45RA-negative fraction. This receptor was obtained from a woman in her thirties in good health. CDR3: CASSLSGDIGSYEQYF. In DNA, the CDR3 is TGTGCCAGCAGTTTATCTGGGGACATAGGCTCCTACGAGCAGTACTTC.